One TCR beta chain is described in this entry. The V end lost 3 bases, the J end lost 8 bases, and 14 bases lay between the germline ends. CDR1 WSHSY and CDR2 SAAADI come from the germline V gene. There are 14 residues in the CDR3. This sample was included in a study of T cell clones after liver transplantation. The data were produced by immunoSEQ multiplex PCR, yet TCRdb's version contains in-frame clones alone and is incomplete. The sample records some 20,000 clones, 88% being singletons. Here the sequenced sample was CD8+ T cells from blood, taken before liver transplant. This sequence joins TRBV10-2 and TRBJ2-1; D is ambiguous. The TCR was taken from a human donor who received a liver transplant. The CDR3, as DNA: TGCGCCAGCAGTGATCGTGGCCCGTTTGATGAGCAGTTCTTC. It is translated as CASSDRGPFDEQFF.